These T cell receptor beta chains were read from a single sample in a study of blood T cells in healthy people across ages. TCRdb used MiXCR to reprocess the 5' RACE reads, holding one entry per CDR3 protein. The data contain hundreds of thousands of distinct CDR3 sequences, about 36% of them seen just once; the ten biggest clones take up under 15%. Sequencing was carried out using blood. These receptors all stem from a man younger than 35 in good health. Both conserved end residues are part of each CDR3. Fields, in order: V gene, D gene, J gene, clone size, CDR3 DNA, CDR3 protein. A D gene is named only where the DNA matches it firmly. Clone size is given for some rows only: seen once, a few or many times, or a class if the clone is expanded.

TRBV2	NA	TRBJ1-6	NA	TGTGCCAGCAGCACAAGGTCGGAAAATTCACCCCTCCACTTT	CASSTRSENSPLHF
TRBV29-1	NA	TRBJ2-3	once	TGCGGCGGGTTCTTGAGGGGGGGAACAGATACGCAGTATTTT	CGGFLRGGTDTQYF
TRBV7-2	TRBD1	TRBJ2-3	NA	TGTGCCAGCAGCTCTTTTAACCTGGGACAGGGGGTTAGAAGCACAGATACGCAGTATTTT	CASSSFNLGQGVRSTDTQYF
TRBV4-3	TRBD1	TRBJ1-2	NA	TGCGCCAGCAGCGCCCAGGGGGACAACCTTAACTATGGCTACACCTTC	CASSAQGDNLNYGYTF
TRBV7-2	NA	TRBJ1-2	NA	TGTGCCAGCAGCGTAGAGGAGGGGCGGGCTGGCTACACCTTC	CASSVEEGRAGYTF
TRBV15	TRBD1	TRBJ1-2	many	TGTGCCACCAGCAGTTCCCCCCCGGACAGGCCTAACTATGGCTACACCTTC	CATSSSPPDRPNYGYTF
TRBV20-1	TRBD1	TRBJ2-7	few	TGCAGTGCTAGAGATTGGGGACAGGGAGTCGAGCAGTACTTC	CSARDWGQGVEQYF
TRBV12-3/TRBV12-4	TRBD1	TRBJ1-2	NA	TGTGCCAGCAGACAGGGACAGAGTTCCTATGGCTACACCTTC	CASRQGQSSYGYTF
TRBV15	NA	TRBJ1-1	NA	TGTGCCACCTTACCCACAATGACAGGTTCAATGAACACTGAAGCTTTCTTT	CATLPTMTGSMNTEAFF
TRBV6-6	TRBD2	TRBJ2-1	many	TGTGCCAGCAGTTACGGGGGGGGATACAATGAGCAGTTCTTC	CASSYGGGYNEQFF
TRBV7-9	NA	TRBJ2-1	few	TGTGCCAGCAGCTTTTGGTACAATGAGCAGTTCTTC	CASSFWYNEQFF
TRBV29-1	NA	TRBJ2-2	NA	TGCAGCGTTGGACAGACTTTCACCGGGGAGCTGTTTTTT	CSVGQTFTGELFF
TRBV20-1	NA	TRBJ2-5	many	TGCAGTGCCCCGAAACGTGCAGGGTACCAAGAGACCCAGTACTTC	CSAPKRAGYQETQYF
TRBV2	NA	TRBJ2-3	NA	TGTGCCAGCCTGTGGGGTCCCGGGTCCCAACCGAATGTTGCAGATACGCAGTATTTT	CASLWGPGSQPNVADTQYF
TRBV20-1	TRBD1	TRBJ2-7	NA	TGCAGTGCTAGGCCCGGGACAGGGGGTTTCTCCTACGAGCAGTACTTC	CSARPGTGGFSYEQYF
TRBV11-2	NA	TRBJ2-5	many	TGTGCCAGCAGCTTAGGGGATCTTGGGAAGACCCAGTACTTC	CASSLGDLGKTQYF
TRBV20-1	NA	TRBJ1-5	few	TGCAGTGCTAGGGACTGGGGGGTACAGCATTTT	CSARDWGVQHF
TRBV21-1	NA	TRBJ2-3	few	TGTGCCAGCAGCAAAGGGGGAGGGTCGGATACGCAGTATTTT	CASSKGGGSDTQYF
TRBV20-1	NA	TRBJ1-1	once	TGCAGTGCTAGGGGGGGGGCGGCGAACACTGAAGCTTTCTTT	CSARGGAANTEAFF
TRBV7-2	TRBD2	TRBJ2-3	NA	TGTGCCAGCAGCGTAGGACTAGCGGGGATCTCAGATACGCAGTATTTT	CASSVGLAGISDTQYF
TRBV12-3/TRBV12-4	TRBD2	TRBJ2-1	few	TGTGCCAGCAGCTTCCTCAGCGGGGGGCGGGGAAATGAGCAGTTCTTC	CASSFLSGGRGNEQFF
TRBV20-1	TRBD1	TRBJ1-1	NA	TGCAGTGCTTCACGCACCCAGGGGGGGAACACTGAAGCTTTCTTT	CSASRTQGGNTEAFF
TRBV5-1	NA	TRBJ1-2	few	TGCGCCAGCAGCTGGACGGCCCGGGGACCGAGGGATTTTGGCTACACCTTC	CASSWTARGPRDFGYTF
TRBV20-1	NA	TRBJ1-1	few	TGCAGTGCTAGGTATGTCGGCAGTATGAACACTGAAGCTTTCTTT	CSARYVGSMNTEAFF
TRBV4-2	NA	TRBJ1-5	many	TGTGCCAGCAGCCAATATGGGTTAGGGAGCAATCAGCCCCAGCATTTT	CASSQYGLGSNQPQHF
TRBV30	NA	TRBJ2-3	few	TGTGCCTGGAGTGTACGAGGCTCTCACGCAGATACGCAGTATTTT	CAWSVRGSHADTQYF
TRBV5-1	NA	TRBJ1-2	few	TGCGCCAGCAGCTTCGGGGGCTTCAACTATGGCTACACCTTC	CASSFGGFNYGYTF
TRBV7-6	NA	TRBJ1-6	few	TGTGCCAGCAGCCGAGCCCAGGGGTATAATTCACCCCTCCACTTT	CASSRAQGYNSPLHF
TRBV20-1	TRBD1	TRBJ1-4	few	TGCAGTGCTGGGGACAGGGGATGGGAAAAACTGTTTTTT	CSAGDRGWEKLFF
TRBV7-2	TRBD1	TRBJ2-1	NA	TGTGCCAGCAGCCTTCCCGGGACAGGGAGACGCGGGGTGGCTGATGAGCAGTTCTTC	CASSLPGTGRRGVADEQFF
TRBV20-1	NA	TRBJ2-1	NA	TGCAGTGCTCGCCTCGCCGTAGCCAATGAGCAGTTCTTC	CSARLAVANEQFF
TRBV20-1	TRBD2	TRBJ2-3	NA	TGCAGTGCTATTAATGCTCTAGCGGATAGTACAGATACGCAGTATTTT	CSAINALADSTDTQYF
TRBV6-5	TRBD1	TRBJ2-7	NA	TGTGCCAGCCATCCGACAGGGGTAAGCGAGCAGTACTTC	CASHPTGVSEQYF
TRBV6-2/TRBV6-3	TRBD1	TRBJ2-5	NA	TGTGCCAGCAGACGTCGACAGGGGGCCACTTTCAATGAGCAGTACTTC	CASRRRQGATFNEQYF
TRBV7-3	NA	TRBJ2-3	NA	TGTGCCAGCAGCCCGCAAGCCGGGGCGGATACGCAGTATTTT	CASSPQAGADTQYF
TRBV12-3/TRBV12-4	NA	TRBJ2-1	many	TGTGCCAGCGGTTTTGGACCGCCAGAAGAGTTCAATGAGCAGTTCTTC	CASGFGPPEEFNEQFF
TRBV4-2	NA	TRBJ1-5	few	TGTGCCAGCAGCCACCGACAGGATAATCAGCCCCAGCATTTT	CASSHRQDNQPQHF
TRBV12-3/TRBV12-4	NA	TRBJ1-2	NA	TGTGCCAGCAGTTTGGGCCTGACTTATGGCTACACCTTC	CASSLGLTYGYTF
TRBV29-1	TRBD1	TRBJ1-1	NA	TGCAGCGTTGACCCCTATGGGACAGTGAACACTGAAGCTTTCTTT	CSVDPYGTVNTEAFF
TRBV2	NA	TRBJ1-2	few	TGTGCCAGCAGTCGGTCCGCGACGGGTGGCTACACCTTC	CASSRSATGGYTF
TRBV27	NA	TRBJ1-5	NA	TGTGCCAGCAGTACGGAGATGAACCAGCCCCAGCATTTT	CASSTEMNQPQHF
TRBV7-2	NA	TRBJ1-6	NA	TGTGCCAGCAGCTTAGCAGGTTGGGGGAATTCACCCCTCCACTTT	CASSLAGWGNSPLHF
TRBV20-1	NA	TRBJ1-3	few	TGCAGTGCTAGAGGAGGGGACACCATATATTTT	CSARGGDTIYF
TRBV9	NA	TRBJ1-2	NA	TGTGCCAGCAGCGTAGACGAGAGGGGTGGCTACACCTTC	CASSVDERGGYTF
TRBV4-3	NA	TRBJ1-5	NA	TGCGCCAGCAGCCAAGAAGGTGCAGGGCCCCAGCATTTT	CASSQEGAGPQHF
TRBV4-2	NA	TRBJ1-4	many	TGTGCCAGCAGCCAAGTATGGGGGGGGGCTGGTGAAAAACTGTTTTTT	CASSQVWGGAGEKLFF
TRBV18	NA	TRBJ2-3	NA	TGTGCCAGCTCCCCCAGAGGGGGGGTCAACACAGATACGCAGTATTTT	CASSPRGGVNTDTQYF
TRBV5-1	NA	TRBJ2-5	NA	TGCGCCAGCACCACGAGGGTTACGGAAGGCAATGAGCAGTACTTC	CASTTRVTEGNEQYF
TRBV13	NA	TRBJ1-1	NA	TGTGCCAGCAGCTTCGGGGGACCCCGGACGAACACTGAAGCTTTCTTT	CASSFGGPRTNTEAFF
TRBV6-5	TRBD1	TRBJ1-2	NA	TGTGCCAGCAGTTACTCGGGACAGCGCTATGGCTGCACCTTC	CASSYSGQRYGCTF
TRBV2	TRBD1	TRBJ2-1	NA	TGTGCCAGCAGTGAAAGGAGCCTCGGTACCCGGGACAGGGCCTACAATGAGCAGTTCTTC	CASSERSLGTRDRAYNEQFF
TRBV12-3/TRBV12-4	NA	TRBJ2-5	NA	TGTGCCAGCAGTTTAAGGGGTACGGGCAATGAGCAGTACTTC	CASSLRGTGNEQYF
TRBV5-1	NA	TRBJ2-7	NA	TGCGCCAGCAGCTCAGGGACAACTGAAAACAATGAGCAGTACTTC	CASSSGTTENNEQYF
TRBV3-1	NA	TRBJ2-3	few	TGTGCCAGCAGCCAAGAATTGGGGGGTCGCACAGATACGCAGTATTTT	CASSQELGGRTDTQYF
TRBV5-1	NA	TRBJ2-1	few	TGCGCCAGCAGCCTGAATATCGATGAGCAGTTCTTC	CASSLNIDEQFF